One sample yielded the 12 T cell receptor beta chains listed below, sequenced in a study of response to subunit inactivated influenza vaccine. TCRdb called the RT-PCR reads again in MiXCR, with one record for every CDR3 protein. The sample yields hundreds of thousands of distinct CDR3 sequences, about 15% seen once. Specimen: PBMCs from blood, collected approximately 15 days before vaccination. The receptors derive from a man aged 45-65 years who received an inactivated influenza vaccine.

The chain links TRBV3-1 to TRBJ2-3, with 8 bases lining up with TRBD2. Trimming removed 4 bases from V and 2 bases from J; junction bases left unmatched: 8. The CDR3 spans 16 residues. Germline-derived CDR1 and CDR2 are LGHDT and YNNKEL (reference sequence). CDR3 in DNA: TGTGCCAGCAGCCCCCTCAGCGGGGGATACACAGATACGCAGTATTTT. Its translation: CASSPLSGGYTDTQYF.

This sequence joins TRBV5-1 and TRBJ2-7; D is undetermined. The CDR3 consists of 13 residues. Germline lookup yields CDR1 SGHRS and CDR2 YFSETQ. The V end was cut by 0 bases, the J end by 7 bases, with 11 bases between. The CDR3 spells CASSLAGPGEQYF. The CDR3 DNA reads TGCGCCAGCAGCTTGGCCGGGCCGGGTGAGCAGTACTTC.

The chain links TRBV21-1 to TRBJ2-5. TRBV21-1 is a pseudogene segment. This CDR3 comprises 13 residues. Written as DNA, the CDR3 is TGTGCCAGCAGCATCTCCATCTGGGAGACCCAGTACTTC. This codes for CASSISIWETQYF.

The J gene is TRBJ2-2, the V gene TRBV19; D not resolved. The ends were cut back, 2 bases at V and 4 bases at J, with 5 bases in the middle. The V gene's germline CDR1 is LNHDA and CDR2 SQIVND (reference sequence). The CDR3 covers 13 residues. This CDR3 reads CASSILGTGELFF. CDR3 nucleotides: TGTGCCAGTAGTATATTGGGCACCGGGGAGCTGTTTTTT.

The chain is built from TRBV6-5 and TRBJ2-1; 8 bases line up with TRBD2. This CDR3 has 14 residues. Germline V gene lookup returns CDR1 MNHEY and CDR2 SVGAGI. J was trimmed by 3 bases and V by 2 bases; bases with no gene match: 0. CDR3 nucleotide sequence: TGTGCCAGCAGTTACGGGACTAGCTACAATGAGCAGTTCTTC. It translates to CASSYGTSYNEQFF.

The genes are TRBV29-1 and TRBJ2-5; no firm D call. V lost 8 bases to trimming and J lost 0 bases, with 10 bases between them. The CDR3 extends over 12 amino acids. Germline lookup yields CDR1 SQVTM and CDR2 ANQGSEA. CDR3 sequence (DNA): TGCAGCTCGGCTGGCAACCAAGAGACCCAGTACTTC. This gives the protein CSSAGNQETQYF.

The rearrangement joins TRBV20-1 to TRBJ1-5; D remains ambiguous. The CDR3 consists of 13 residues. From germline, CDR1 is DFQATT and CDR2 SNEGSKA (reference sequence). Trimming pared 6 bases from V and 2 bases from J, leaving 11 bases between. In DNA, the CDR3 is TGCAGTGCGTGGACCGTTGGCAATCAGCCCCAGCATTTT. Translated, it gives CSAWTVGNQPQHF.

The rearrangement joins TRBV6-2 or TRBV6-3 to TRBJ2-3, with D perhaps TRBD2 (5 bases). The germline V gene has CDR1 MNHEY and CDR2 SVGEGT. The CDR3 covers 13 residues. Trimming stripped 6 bases from V and 14 bases from J, with 21 bases between. Here the CDR3 DNA reads TGTGCCAGCAGCCTCGCCGGGATTAGTTATTTGTATTTT. Translating it yields CASSLAGISYLYF.

This clonotype was seen just once. The chain recombines TRBV6-2 or TRBV6-3 with TRBJ2-5; 8 positions match TRBD2. The CDR3 has 14 residues. CDR1 and CDR2 (germline): MNHEY, SVGEGT. V lost 7 bases, J lost 3 bases, and 7 bases stayed unmatched. This chain's CDR3 is CASTRGGPEETQYF. Here the CDR3 DNA reads TGTGCCAGCACTCGCGGGGGGCCGGAAGAGACCCAGTACTTC.

This clonotype was detected only a few times. An end of the junction differs from the germline gene, which may be a read error. This chain uses TRBV7-2 with TRBJ2-7; D possibly corresponds to TRBD1 (6 bases). This CDR3 is built from 14 residues. Germline-derived CDR1 and CDR2 are SGHTA and FQGNSA. The chain's CDR3 is CASSNPGTLSEQCF. The CDR3 nucleotides read TGTGCCAGCAGCAACCCCGGGACACTCAGCGAGCAGTGCTTC.

This clonotype was observed at least ten times. This rearrangement joins TRBV7-2 to TRBJ2-5, with D maybe TRBD2 (5 bases). The germline V gene encodes CDR1 SGHTA and CDR2 FQGNSA. This CDR3 is 14 amino acids long. The V gene lost 5 bases and the J gene lost 1 base, with 11 bases spanning the gap. CDR3 region: CASSKSRAQETQYF. CDR3 sequence (DNA): TGTGCCAGCAGCAAGTCGCGGGCCCAAGAGACCCAGTACTTC.

This chain uses TRBV20-1 with TRBJ2-5; no reliable D call. V lost 2 bases and J 2 bases, leaving 15 bases between the germline ends. Germline V lookup: CDR1 DFQATT, CDR2 SNEGSKA (reference sequence). This CDR3 comprises 15 residues. This CDR3 reads CSARQSTGRQETQYF. Written as DNA, the CDR3 is TGCAGTGCTAGACAATCCACCGGCAGACAAGAGACCCAGTACTTC.